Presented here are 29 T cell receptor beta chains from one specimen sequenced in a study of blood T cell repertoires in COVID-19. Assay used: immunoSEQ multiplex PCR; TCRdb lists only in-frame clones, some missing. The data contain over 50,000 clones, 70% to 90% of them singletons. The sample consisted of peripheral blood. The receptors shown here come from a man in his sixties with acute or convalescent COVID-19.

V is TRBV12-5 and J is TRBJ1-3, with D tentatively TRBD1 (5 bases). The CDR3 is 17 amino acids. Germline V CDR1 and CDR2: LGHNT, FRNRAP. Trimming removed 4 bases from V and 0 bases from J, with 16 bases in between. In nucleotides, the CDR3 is TGTGCTAGTGGTTCATCCTTCGGACATCGCTCTGGAAACACCATATATTTT. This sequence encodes CASGSSFGHRSGNTIYF.

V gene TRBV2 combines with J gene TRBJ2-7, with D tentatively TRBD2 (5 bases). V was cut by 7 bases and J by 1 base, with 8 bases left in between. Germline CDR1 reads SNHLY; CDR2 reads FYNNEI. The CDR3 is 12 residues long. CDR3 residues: CASTGRSYEQYF. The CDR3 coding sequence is TGTGCCAGCACGGGGAGATCCTACGAGCAGTACTTC.

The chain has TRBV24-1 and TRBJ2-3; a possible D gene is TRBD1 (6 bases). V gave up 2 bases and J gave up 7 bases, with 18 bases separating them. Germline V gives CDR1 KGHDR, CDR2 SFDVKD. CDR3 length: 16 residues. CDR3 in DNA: TGTGCCACCAGTGATTCGGCGACAGGTGGGCTCCATACGCAGTATTTT. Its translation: CATSDSATGGLHTQYF.

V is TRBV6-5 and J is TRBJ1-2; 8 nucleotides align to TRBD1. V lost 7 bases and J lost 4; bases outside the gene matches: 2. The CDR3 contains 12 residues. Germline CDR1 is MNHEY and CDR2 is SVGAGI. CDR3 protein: CASTGGRYGYTF. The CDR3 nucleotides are TGTGCCAGCACAGGGGGCCGCTATGGCTACACCTTC.

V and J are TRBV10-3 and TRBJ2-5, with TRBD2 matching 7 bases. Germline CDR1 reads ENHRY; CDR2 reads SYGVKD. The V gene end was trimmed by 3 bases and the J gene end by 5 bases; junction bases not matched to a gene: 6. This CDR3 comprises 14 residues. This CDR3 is CAISERGERETQYF. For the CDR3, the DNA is TGTGCCATCAGTGAACGGGGGGAACGGGAGACCCAGTACTTC.

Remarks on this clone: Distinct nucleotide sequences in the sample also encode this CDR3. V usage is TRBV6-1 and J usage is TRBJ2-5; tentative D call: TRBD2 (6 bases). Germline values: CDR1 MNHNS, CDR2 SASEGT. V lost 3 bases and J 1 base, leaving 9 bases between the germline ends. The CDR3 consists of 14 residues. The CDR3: CASSEGTGQETQYF. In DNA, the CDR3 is TGTGCCAGCAGTGAGGGGACTGGCCAAGAGACCCAGTACTTC.

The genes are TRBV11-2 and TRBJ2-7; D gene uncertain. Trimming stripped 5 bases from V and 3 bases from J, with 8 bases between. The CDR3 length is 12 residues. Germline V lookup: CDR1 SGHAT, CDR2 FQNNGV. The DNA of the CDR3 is TGTGCCAGCAGCACCCGCGACTACGAGCAGTACTTC. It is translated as CASSTRDYEQYF.

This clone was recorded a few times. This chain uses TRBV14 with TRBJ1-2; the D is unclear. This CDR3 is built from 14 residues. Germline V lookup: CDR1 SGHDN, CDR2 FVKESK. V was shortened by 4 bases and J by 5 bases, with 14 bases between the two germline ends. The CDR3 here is CASSPVIPGYGYTF. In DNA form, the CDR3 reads TGTGCCAGCAGCCCCGTTATTCCGGGGTATGGCTACACCTTC.

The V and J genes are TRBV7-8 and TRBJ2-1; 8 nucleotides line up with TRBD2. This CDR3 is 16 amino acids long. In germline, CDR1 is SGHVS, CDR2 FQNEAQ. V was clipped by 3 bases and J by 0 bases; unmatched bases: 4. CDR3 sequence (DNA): TGTGCCAGCAGCTTTTGGCGGGGGGCCTCCTACAATGAGCAGTTCTTC. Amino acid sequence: CASSFWRGASYNEQFF.

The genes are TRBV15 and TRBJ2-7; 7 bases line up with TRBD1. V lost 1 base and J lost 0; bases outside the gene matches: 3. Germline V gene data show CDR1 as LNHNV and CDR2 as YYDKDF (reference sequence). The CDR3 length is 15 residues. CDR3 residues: CATSRADRTSYEQYF. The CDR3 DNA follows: TGTGCCACCAGCAGAGCGGACAGGACCTCCTACGAGCAGTACTTC. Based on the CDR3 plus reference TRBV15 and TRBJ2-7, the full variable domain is DAMVIQNPRYQVTQFGKPVTLSCSQTLNHNVMYWYQQKSSQAPKLLFHYYDKDFNNEADTPDNFQSRRPNTSFCFLDIRSPGLGDTAMYLCATSRADRTSYEQYFGPGTRLTVT.

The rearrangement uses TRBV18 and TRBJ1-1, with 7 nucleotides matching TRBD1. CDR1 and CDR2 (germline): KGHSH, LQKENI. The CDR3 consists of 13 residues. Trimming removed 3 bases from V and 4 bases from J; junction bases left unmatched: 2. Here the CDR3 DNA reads TGTGCCAGCTCACCCGCAGGGGGCACTGAAGCTTTCTTT. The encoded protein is CASSPAGGTEAFF.

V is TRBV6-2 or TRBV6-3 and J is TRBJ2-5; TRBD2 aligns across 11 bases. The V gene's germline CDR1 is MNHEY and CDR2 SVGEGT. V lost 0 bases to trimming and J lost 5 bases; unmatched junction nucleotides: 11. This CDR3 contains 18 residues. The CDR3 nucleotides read TGTGCCAGCAGTTACTCGCCCTCCTTAGCGGGGGGGCCGGAGACCCAGTACTTC. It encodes CASSYSPSLAGGPETQYF.

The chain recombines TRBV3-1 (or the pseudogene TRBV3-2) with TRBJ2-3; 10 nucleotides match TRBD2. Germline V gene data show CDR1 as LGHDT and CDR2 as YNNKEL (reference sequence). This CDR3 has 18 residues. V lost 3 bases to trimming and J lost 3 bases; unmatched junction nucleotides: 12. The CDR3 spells CASSQLPGAGGRTDTQYF. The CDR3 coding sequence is TGTGCCAGCAGCCAGCTTCCCGGAGCGGGGGGGAGGACAGATACGCAGTATTTT.

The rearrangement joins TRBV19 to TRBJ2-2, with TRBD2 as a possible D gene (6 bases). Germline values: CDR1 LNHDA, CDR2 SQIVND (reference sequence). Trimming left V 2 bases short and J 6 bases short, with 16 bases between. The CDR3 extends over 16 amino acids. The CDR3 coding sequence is TGTGCCAGTAGTATACAGGGAGGACATGTTGCCGGGGAGCTGTTTTTT. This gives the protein CASSIQGGHVAGELFF.

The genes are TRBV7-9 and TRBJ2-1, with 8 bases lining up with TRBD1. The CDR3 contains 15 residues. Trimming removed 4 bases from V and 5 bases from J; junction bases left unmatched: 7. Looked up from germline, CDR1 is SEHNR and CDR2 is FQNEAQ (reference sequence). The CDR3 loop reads CASSSVRGLHNEQFF. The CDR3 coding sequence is TGTGCCAGCAGCTCCGTCAGGGGGCTCCACAATGAGCAGTTCTTC.

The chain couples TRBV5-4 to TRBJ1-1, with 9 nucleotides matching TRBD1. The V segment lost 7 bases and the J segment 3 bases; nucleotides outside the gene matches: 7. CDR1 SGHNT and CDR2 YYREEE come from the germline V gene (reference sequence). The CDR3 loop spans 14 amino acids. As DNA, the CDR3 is TGTGCCAGCTTCGGACAGGGGAGGCACACTGAAGCTTTCTTT. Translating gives CASFGQGRHTEAFF.

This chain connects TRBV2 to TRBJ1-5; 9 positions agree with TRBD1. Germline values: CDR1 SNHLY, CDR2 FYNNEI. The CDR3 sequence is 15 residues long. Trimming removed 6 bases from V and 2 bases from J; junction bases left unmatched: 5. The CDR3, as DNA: TGTGCCAGCAGGGATCGGACAGGGGGCAATCAGCCCCAGCATTTT. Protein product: CASRDRTGGNQPQHF.

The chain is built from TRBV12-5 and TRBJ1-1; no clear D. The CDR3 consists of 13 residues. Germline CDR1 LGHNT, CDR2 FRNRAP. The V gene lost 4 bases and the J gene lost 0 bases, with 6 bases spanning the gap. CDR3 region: CASGWGVNTEAFF. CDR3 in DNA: TGTGCTAGTGGTTGGGGAGTGAACACTGAAGCTTTCTTT.

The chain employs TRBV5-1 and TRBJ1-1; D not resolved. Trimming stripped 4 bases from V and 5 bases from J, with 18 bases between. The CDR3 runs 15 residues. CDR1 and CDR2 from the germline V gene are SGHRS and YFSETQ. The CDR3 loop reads CASSAQEVPRTEAFF. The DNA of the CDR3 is TGCGCCAGCAGCGCCCAGGAGGTGCCGAGGACTGAAGCTTTCTTT.

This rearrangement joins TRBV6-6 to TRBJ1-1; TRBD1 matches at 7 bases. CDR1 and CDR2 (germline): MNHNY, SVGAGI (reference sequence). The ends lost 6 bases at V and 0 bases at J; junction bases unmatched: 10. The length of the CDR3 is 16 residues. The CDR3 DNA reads TGTGCCAGCAGACAAAGCCCGGGACAGCTGAACACTGAAGCTTTCTTT. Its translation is CASRQSPGQLNTEAFF.

In DNA, the CDR3 is TGTGCCAGCAGCCCCGGGTCGGGGAGGGGTGGCACTGAAGCTTTCTTT. Translation gives CASSPGSGRGGTEAFF. The chain uses TRBV7-8 and TRBJ1-1; weak D call: TRBD1 (5 bases). Germline loops: CDR1 SGHVS, CDR2 FQNEAQ. V was cut by 5 bases and J by 4 bases, with 20 bases left in between. The length of the CDR3 is 16 residues.

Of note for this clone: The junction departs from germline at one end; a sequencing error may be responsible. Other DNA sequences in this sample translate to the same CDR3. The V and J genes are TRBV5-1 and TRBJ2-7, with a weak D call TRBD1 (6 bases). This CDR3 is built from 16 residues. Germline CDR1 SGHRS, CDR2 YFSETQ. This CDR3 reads CASSLGQGNIRNEQYF. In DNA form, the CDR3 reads TGTGCCAGCAGCTTGGGTCAGGGGAACATCAGGAACGAGCAGTACTTC.

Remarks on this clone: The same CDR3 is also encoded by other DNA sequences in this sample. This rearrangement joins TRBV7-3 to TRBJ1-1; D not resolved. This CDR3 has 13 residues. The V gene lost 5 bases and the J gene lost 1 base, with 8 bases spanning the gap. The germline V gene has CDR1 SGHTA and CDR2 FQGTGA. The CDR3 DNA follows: TGTGCCAGCAGCCCCGGTGCGAACACTGAAGCTTTCTTT. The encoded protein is CASSPGANTEAFF.

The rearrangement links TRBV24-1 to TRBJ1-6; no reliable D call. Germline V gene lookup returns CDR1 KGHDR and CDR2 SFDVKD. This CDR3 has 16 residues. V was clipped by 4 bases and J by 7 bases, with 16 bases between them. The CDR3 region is CATSDLDYYGNSPLHF. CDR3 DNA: TGTGCCACCAGTGACCTCGACTACTACGGAAATTCACCCCTCCACTTT.

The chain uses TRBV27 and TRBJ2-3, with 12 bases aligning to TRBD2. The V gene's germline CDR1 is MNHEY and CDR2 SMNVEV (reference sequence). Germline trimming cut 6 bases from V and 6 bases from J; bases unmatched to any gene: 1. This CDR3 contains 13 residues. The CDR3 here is CASSLAGGDTQYF. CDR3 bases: TGTGCCAGCAGCCTAGCGGGGGGGGATACGCAGTATTTT.

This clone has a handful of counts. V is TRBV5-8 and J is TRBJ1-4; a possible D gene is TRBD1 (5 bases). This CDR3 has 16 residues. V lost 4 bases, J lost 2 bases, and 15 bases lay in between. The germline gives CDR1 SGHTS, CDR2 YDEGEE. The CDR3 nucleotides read TGTGCCAGCAGCCGTAGTGGGGCGAGGACTAATGAAAAACTGTTTTTT. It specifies CASSRSGARTNEKLFF.

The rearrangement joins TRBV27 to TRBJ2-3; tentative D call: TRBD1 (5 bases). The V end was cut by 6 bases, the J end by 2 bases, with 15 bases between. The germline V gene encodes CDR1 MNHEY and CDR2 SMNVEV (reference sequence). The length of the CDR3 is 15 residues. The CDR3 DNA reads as TGTGCCAGCAGCTCCTTGGGGCGGCACACAGATACGCAGTATTTT. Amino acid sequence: CASSSLGRHTDTQYF.

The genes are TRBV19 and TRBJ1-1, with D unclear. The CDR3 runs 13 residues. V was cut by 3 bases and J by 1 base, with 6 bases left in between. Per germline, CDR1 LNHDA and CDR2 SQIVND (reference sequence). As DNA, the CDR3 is TGTGCCAGTAGTATGGGCCCGAACACTGAAGCTTTCTTT. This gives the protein CASSMGPNTEAFF.

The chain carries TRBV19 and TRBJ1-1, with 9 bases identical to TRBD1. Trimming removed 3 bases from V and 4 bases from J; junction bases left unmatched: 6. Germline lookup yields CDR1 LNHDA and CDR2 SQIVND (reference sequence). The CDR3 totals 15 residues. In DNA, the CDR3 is TGTGCCAGTAGTATTTCCGGGACAGGGAGCACTGAAGCTTTCTTT. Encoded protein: CASSISGTGSTEAFF. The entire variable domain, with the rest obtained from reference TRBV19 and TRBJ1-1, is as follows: DGGITQSPKYLFRKEGQNVTLSCEQNLNHDAMYWYRQDPGQGLRLIYYSQIVNDFQKGDIAEGYSVSREKKESFPLTVTSAQKNPTAFYLCASSISGTGSTEAFFGQGTRLTVV.